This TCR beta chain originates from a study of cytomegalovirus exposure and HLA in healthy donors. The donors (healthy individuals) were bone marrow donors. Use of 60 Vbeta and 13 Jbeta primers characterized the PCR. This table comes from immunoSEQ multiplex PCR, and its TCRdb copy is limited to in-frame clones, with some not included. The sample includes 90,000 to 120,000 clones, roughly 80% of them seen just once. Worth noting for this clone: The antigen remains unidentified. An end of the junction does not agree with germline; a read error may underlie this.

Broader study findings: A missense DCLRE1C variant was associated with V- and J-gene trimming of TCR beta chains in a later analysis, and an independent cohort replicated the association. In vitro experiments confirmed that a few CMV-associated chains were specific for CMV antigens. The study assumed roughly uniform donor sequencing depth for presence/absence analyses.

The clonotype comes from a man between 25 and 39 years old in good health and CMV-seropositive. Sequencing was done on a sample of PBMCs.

CDR3 in amino acids: CSSSSTGFRETQYF. In DNA, the CDR3 is TGTTCCAGCAGCTCGACAGGGTTCAGGGAGACCCAGTACTTC. The V call is TRBV7-9, the J call TRBJ2-5; 7 bases are a match to TRBD1. CDR3 length: 14 residues. The germline V gene encodes CDR1 SEHNR and CDR2 FQNEAQ (reference sequence).